The 15 T cell receptor beta chains presented below share a single source sample, sequenced in a study of OX40 agonist ivuxolimab in advanced cancers. The method was immunoSEQ multiplex PCR; TCRdb's version includes in-frame clones alone and lacks a portion of them. The sample yields over 80,000 clones, approximately 90% seen once. The sequencing used CD4+ or CD8+ T cells sorted from blood, collected in a trial of the OX40 agonist ivuxolimab. The receptors here all came from an adult with an advanced solid tumor such as melanoma, head and neck, liver or kidney cancer.

This rearrangement joins TRBV7-2 to TRBJ2-4, with 11 bases aligning to TRBD1. The junction had 5 bases not matched to a gene; V was cut back by 1 base and J by 6 bases. This CDR3 has 16 amino acids. Germline CDR1 is SGHTA and CDR2 is FQGNSA. The CDR3 spells CASSLGFGQGANIQYF. The CDR3 DNA reads as TGTGCCAGCAGCTTAGGATTCGGACAGGGGGCAAACATTCAGTACTTC.

The rearrangement uses TRBV11-3 and TRBJ1-5; D might be TRBD1 (5 bases). The ends were cut back, 0 bases at V and 0 bases at J, with 12 bases in the middle. The CDR3 is 17 residues long. The germline V gene has CDR1 SGHNT and CDR2 YENEEA. Written as DNA, the CDR3 is TGTGCCAGCAGCTTAGACGCGACAGAATATAGCAATCAGCCCCAGCATTTT. Protein sequence: CASSLDATEYSNQPQHF.

This clone was counted a single time. The chain recombines TRBV9 with TRBJ2-2, with 7 positions matching TRBD2. The CDR3 is 18 amino acids. With V trimmed by 3 bases and J by 0 bases, 11 bases remained unmatched. Germline CDR1 SGDLS, CDR2 YYNGEE. The DNA for the CDR3 is TGTGCCAGCAGCGCCGGACCTAGCGGAGCCACGAACACCGGGGAGCTGTTTTTT. It is translated as CASSAGPSGATNTGELFF.

V gene TRBV6-5 combines with J gene TRBJ1-4; D remains unclear. CDR1 and CDR2 (germline): MNHEY, SVGAGI. Trimming took off 3 bases at V and 0 bases at J, with 8 bases between the two ends. The CDR3 is 15 residues long. The DNA for the CDR3 is TGTGCCAGCAGTTATTCAGGAGCAACTAATGAAAAACTGTTTTTT. Its protein is CASSYSGATNEKLFF.

This chain joins TRBV7-2 and TRBJ2-2, with D perhaps TRBD1 or TRBD2 (6 bases each). This CDR3 comprises 13 residues. Deletions cut 3 bases from V and 7 bases from J, with 9 bases between. Looked up from germline, CDR1 is SGHTA and CDR2 is FQGNSA. CDR3 region: CASSFKGGGELFF. The CDR3 coding sequence is TGTGCCAGCAGCTTTAAGGGGGGCGGGGAGCTGTTTTTT.

The CDR3 reads CASSLLGGATDTQYF. CDR3 nucleotide sequence: TGTGCCAGCAGCTTACTTGGCGGGGCTACAGATACGCAGTATTTT. V usage is TRBV5-4 and J usage is TRBJ2-3, with a weak D call TRBD2 (6 bases). CDR3 length: 15 residues. The germline V gene encodes CDR1 SGHNT and CDR2 YYREEE (reference sequence). Trimming took 2 bases from V and 3 from J, leaving 13 bases between them.

J is TRBJ2-7 and V is TRBV4-2, with D perhaps given as TRBD1 or TRBD2 (6 bases each). Per germline, CDR1 LGHNA and CDR2 YNFKEQ. CDR3 length equals 15 residues. Trimming removed 3 bases from V and 4 bases from J, with 16 bases in between. The CDR3 DNA is TGTGCCAGCAGCCATGGTCGACAGGAGGGTTACGAGCAGTACTTC. Translation gives CASSHGRQEGYEQYF.

This chain connects TRBV7-8 to TRBJ2-7; no definite D call. Trimming left V 2 bases short and J 3 bases short, with 11 bases between. CDR1 and CDR2 (germline): SGHVS, FQNEAQ. This CDR3 has 14 amino acids. CDR3: CASSLRWLSYEQYF. In DNA form, the CDR3 reads TGTGCCAGCAGCTTACGATGGTTGAGCTACGAGCAGTACTTC.

The chain employs TRBV5-1 and TRBJ2-7; D is uncertain. The CDR3 totals 14 residues. Germline-derived CDR1 and CDR2 are SGHRS and YFSETQ. Trimming left V 2 bases short and J 2 bases short, with 11 bases between. CDR3 in DNA: TGCGCCAGCAGCTTTGCCCAAATTACCTACGAGCAGTACTTC. This encodes CASSFAQITYEQYF. The full variable domain, rest sourced from reference TRBV5-1 and TRBJ2-7, is KAGVTQTPRYLIKTRGQQVTLSCSPISGHRSVSWYQQTPGQGLQFLFEYFSETQRNKGNFPGRFSGRQFSNSRSEMNVSTLELGDSALYLCASSFAQITYEQYFGPGTRLTVT.

The chain is built from TRBV19 and TRBJ2-2; TRBD1 might be the D (6 bases). CDR1 and CDR2 from the germline V gene are LNHDA and SQIVND (reference sequence). CDR3 length: 13 amino acids. The germline V and J ends were trimmed by 4 bases and 7 bases, with 10 bases remaining between them. CDR3: CASSKLQGGELFF. In nucleotides, the CDR3 is TGTGCCAGTAGTAAGCTACAGGGCGGGGAGCTGTTTTTT.

This chain connects TRBV9 to TRBJ2-1; D perhaps matches TRBD2 (5 bases). The CDR3 is 12 residues long. V was trimmed by 4 bases and J by 9 bases, leaving 11 bases between them. CDR1 and CDR2 (germline): SGDLS, YYNGEE. CDR3 DNA sequence: TGTGCCAGCAGCCCCACTAGTCGTGAGCAGTTCTTC. This gives the protein CASSPTSREQFF.

With regard to this clone: At one of its ends the junction is not consistent with the germline gene, which may arise from a read error. The sample holds other DNA sequences that translate to the same CDR3. This sequence joins TRBV5-1 and TRBJ2-7, with 9 bases lining up with TRBD1. CDR3 length equals 15 residues. CDR1 and CDR2 from the germline V gene are SGHRS and YFSETQ. Written as DNA, the CDR3 is TGCGCCAGCAGGTCCGGGACAGGGCGGTACCACGAGCAGTACTTT. Protein sequence: CASRSGTGRYHEQYF. The variable domain in full, completed from reference TRBV5-1 and TRBJ2-7, reads KAGVTQTPRYLIKTRGQQVTLSCSPISGHRSVSWYQQTPGQGLQFLFEYFSETQRNKGNFPGRFSGRQFSNSRSEMNVSTLELGDSALYLCASRSGTGRYHEQYFGPGTRLTVT.

This CDR3 is CASSESEVWNTEAFF. CDR3 DNA: TGTGCCAGCAGCGAATCGGAGGTGTGGAACACTGAAGCTTTCTTT. This sequence joins TRBV9 and TRBJ1-1; D is ambiguous. The CDR3 is 15 residues long. CDR1 and CDR2 from the germline V gene are SGDLS and YYNGEE. Trimming took 3 bases from V and 1 from J, leaving 13 bases between them.

This chain connects TRBV19 to TRBJ2-4; TRBD2 might be the D (6 bases). The CDR3 has 14 residues. Germline lookup yields CDR1 LNHDA and CDR2 SQIVND (reference sequence). The germline V and J ends were trimmed by 5 bases and 8 bases, with 16 bases remaining between them. CDR3 sequence: CASSPRGVADIQYF. CDR3 in DNA: TGTGCCAGTAGTCCTCGTGGGGTAGCGGACATTCAGTACTTC. The whole variable domain, remainder taken from reference TRBV19 and TRBJ2-4, is DGGITQSPKYLFRKEGQNVTLSCEQNLNHDAMYWYRQDPGQGLRLIYYSQIVNDFQKGDIAEGYSVSREKKESFPLTVTSAQKNPTAFYLCASSPRGVADIQYFGAGTRLSVL.

This clone appeared a few times. This chain uses TRBV6-6 with TRBJ1-1; 8 positions match TRBD1. Germline trimming cut 0 bases from V and 6 bases from J; bases unmatched to any gene: 6. This CDR3 has 15 residues. In germline, CDR1 is MNHNY, CDR2 SVGAGI (reference sequence). CDR3 in DNA: TGTGCCAGCAGTTACTCGGGCAGGGGGCAGGCTGAAGCTTTCTTT. This sequence encodes CASSYSGRGQAEAFF.